A selection of T cell receptor beta chains follows, all from one sample in a study of cytomegalovirus exposure and HLA in healthy donors. Clones were read by immunoSEQ multiplex PCR, and TCRdb kept only the in-frame ones, dropping some. Among 55,000 to 85,000 clones listed, approximately 80% were seen once. Sequenced: PBMCs. Source of these receptors: a man younger than 35 in good health and CMV-seropositive. CDR3s include the opening cysteine and the closing phenylalanine or tryptophan. A D gene is named only where the DNA matches it firmly. Clone size is given for some rows only: seen once, a few or many times, or a class if the clone is expanded.

>few|.|TRBJ1-5|TRBV6-1
TGTGCCAGCAGGGATGACAGAGCCAATCAGCCCCAGCATTTT
CASRDDRANQPQHF
>few|.|TRBJ1-2|TRBV15
TGTGCCACCAGCAGTCGATTGGGACTCTCGGGTGGCTACACCTTC
CATSSRLGLSGGYTF
>.|TRBD2|TRBJ2-3|TRBV29-1
TGCAGCGTTAGGGGTACGGGGACTAGCGTTACAGATACGCAGTATTTT
CSVRGTGTSVTDTQYF
>.|.|TRBJ2-7|TRBV10-3
TGTGCCATCAGTGAGTCACCGGGGAGGGAGCAGTACTTC
CAISESPGREQYF
>.|TRBD2|TRBJ2-4|TRBV11-2
TGTGCCAGCAGCTTAGAGCGGGGGTCACAGTACTTC
CASSLERGSQYF
>.|.|TRBJ1-4|TRBV30
TGTGCCTGGAGGAGGACCCCGGAGGCTGAAAAACTGTTTTTT
CAWRRTPEAEKLFF
>few|TRBD1|TRBJ1-1|TRBV6-1
TGTGCCAGCAGTGGGACAGGGGGCACTGAAGCTTTCTTT
CASSGTGGTEAFF
>.|.|TRBJ1-1|TRBV6-4
TGTGCCAGCAGCTTACAGGGTGAGACTGAAGCTTTCTTT
CASSLQGETEAFF
>.|.|TRBJ1-4|TRBV7-2
TGTGCCAGCAGCCACTCTGCCGGGACTGCAAATGAAAAACTGTTTTTT
CASSHSAGTANEKLFF
>.|.|TRBJ1-2|TRBV2
TGTGCCAGCAGTGAAGCAGGGGTTTTGGATGGCTACACCTTC
CASSEAGVLDGYTF
>.|.|TRBJ1-1|TRBV9
TGTGCCAGCAGCGTAGGGGGGGACACTGAAGCTTTCTTT
CASSVGGDTEAFF
>.|.|TRBJ1-1|TRBV28
TGTGCCAGCAGTTTATCGGGGGGTGGGAACACTGAAGCTTTCTTT
CASSLSGGGNTEAFF
>.|.|TRBJ1-3|TRBV5-4
TGTGCCAGCAGCGGGGCCGGACAGTCCTCTGGAAACACCATATATTTT
CASSGAGQSSGNTIYF
>.|TRBD1|TRBJ2-7|TRBV5-8
TGTGCCAGCAGCGCCCGTACAGGGGTCTACGAGCAGTACTTC
CASSARTGVYEQYF
>.|TRBD1|TRBJ1-2|TRBV29-1
TGCAGCGTTGACGGGACAGGGGGGTATGGCTACACCTTC
CSVDGTGGYGYTF
>.|.|TRBJ2-3|TRBV19
TGTGCCAGTAGTATTGGGCCGTCGGATACGCAGTATTTT
CASSIGPSDTQYF
>.|TRBD1|TRBJ1-2|TRBV7-6
TGTGCCAGCAGCTCCGACAGGGGACCCTATGGCTACACCTTC
CASSSDRGPYGYTF
>.|.|TRBJ2-5|TRBV30
TGTGCCTGGCACAGGGTTAACCAAGAGACCCAGTACTTC
CAWHRVNQETQYF
>.|.|TRBJ1-1|TRBV6-4
TGTGCCAGCAGTGACTCGGGAGAGACGGCTGAAGCTTTCTTT
CASSDSGETAEAFF